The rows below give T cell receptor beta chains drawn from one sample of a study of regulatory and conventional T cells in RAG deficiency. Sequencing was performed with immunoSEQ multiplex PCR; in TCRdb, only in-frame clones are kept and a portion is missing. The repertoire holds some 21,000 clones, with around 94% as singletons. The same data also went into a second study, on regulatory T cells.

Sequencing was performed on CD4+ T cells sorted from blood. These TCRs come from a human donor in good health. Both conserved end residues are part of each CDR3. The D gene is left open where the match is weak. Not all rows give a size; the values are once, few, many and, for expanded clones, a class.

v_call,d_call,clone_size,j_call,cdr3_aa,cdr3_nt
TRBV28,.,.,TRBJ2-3,CASIPPPAAKPPDTQYF,TGTGCCAGCATTCCCCCCCCGGCGGCCAAACCTCCAGATACGCAGTATTTT
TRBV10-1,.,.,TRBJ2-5,CASSNDGGETQYF,TGCGCCAGCAGTAACGACGGCGGGGAGACCCAGTACTTC
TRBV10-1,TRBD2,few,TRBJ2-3,CASSEIAGAGDTQYF,TGCGCCAGCAGTGAAATAGCGGGAGCGGGGGATACGCAGTATTTT
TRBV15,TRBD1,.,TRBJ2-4,CATSRDWGGDREPYF,TGTGCCACCAGCAGAGATTGGGGAGGGGACAGGGAACCGTACTTC
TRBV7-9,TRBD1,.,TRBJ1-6,CASSGQGGLYNSPLHF,TGTGCCAGCTCCGGACAGGGCGGGCTATATAATTCACCCCTCCACTTT
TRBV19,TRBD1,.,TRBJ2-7,CASSYGNRGYEQYF,TGTGCCAGTAGTTATGGGAACAGGGGATACGAGCAGTACTTC
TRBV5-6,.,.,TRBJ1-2,CASSLAGVRGYTF,TGTGCCAGCAGCTTGGCGGGGGTACGGGGCTACACCTTC
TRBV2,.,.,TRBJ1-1,CASSEEQGHTEAFF,TGTGCCAGCAGTGAAGAACAGGGACACACTGAAGCTTTCTTT
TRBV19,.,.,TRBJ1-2,CASSLGRGFNGYTF,TGTGCCAGTTCGCTCGGTCGGGGTTTCAATGGCTACACCTTC
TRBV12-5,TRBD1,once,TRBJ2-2,CASGPRQGRAGELFF,TGTGCTAGTGGCCCAAGACAGGGACGAGCCGGGGAGCTGTTTTTT
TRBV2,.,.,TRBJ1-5,CASSKGTADNQPQHF,TGTGCCAGCAGCAAAGGGACGGCGGATAATCAGCCCCAGCATTTT
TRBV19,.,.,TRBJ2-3,CASRRQFHQDTQYF,TGTGCCAGTAGGAGACAGTTTCACCAGGATACGCAGTATTTT
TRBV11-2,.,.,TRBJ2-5,CASSPGQRETQYF,TGTGCCAGCAGCCCCGGACAGAGAGAGACCCAGTACTTC
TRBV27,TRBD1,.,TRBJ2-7,CASRNDDRGREQYF,TGTGCCAGCAGAAACGATGACAGGGGGCGAGAGCAGTACTTC
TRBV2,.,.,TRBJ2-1,CASSVESSYNEQFF,TGTGCCAGCAGTGTTGAGAGTTCCTACAATGAGCAGTTCTTC
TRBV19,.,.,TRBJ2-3,CASRERTRTDTQYF,TGTGCCAGTCGGGAGCGAACCCGCACAGATACGCAGTATTTT
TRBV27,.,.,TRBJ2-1,CASRDPARRAYNEQFF,TGTGCCAGCAGGGACCCGGCACGTAGGGCATACAATGAGCAGTTCTTC
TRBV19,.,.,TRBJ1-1,CASREGTFDTEAFF,TGTGCCAGTAGAGAGGGTACCTTTGACACTGAAGCTTTCTTT
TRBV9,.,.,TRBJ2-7,CASSEGGNSYEQYF,TGTGCCAGCAGCGAAGGCGGCAACTCCTACGAGCAGTACTTC
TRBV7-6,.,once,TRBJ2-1,CASSSQEAGQGSEQFF,TGTGCCAGCAGCTCCCAGGAGGCGGGTCAAGGGAGTGAGCAGTTCTTC
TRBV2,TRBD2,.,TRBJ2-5,CASSVDSGRQETQYF,TGTGCCAGCAGTGTGGATAGCGGGAGGCAAGAGACCCAGTACTTC
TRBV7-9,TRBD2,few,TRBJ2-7,CASSFNSGRVSSYEQYF,TGTGCCAGCAGCTTTAACAGCGGGAGGGTCAGCTCCTACGAGCAGTACTTC
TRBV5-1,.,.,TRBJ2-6,CASSFSGANVLTF,TGCGCCAGCAGCTTCTCTGGGGCCAACGTCCTGACTTTC
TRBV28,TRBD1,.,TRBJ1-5,CASSSRTGQVIRSNQPQHF,TGTGCCAGCAGTTCAAGGACAGGGCAAGTAATCCGAAGCAATCAGCCCCAGCATTTT
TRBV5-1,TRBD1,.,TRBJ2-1,CASSPGTGPYNEQFF,TGCGCCAGCAGCCCCGGGACAGGGCCCTACAATGAGCAGTTCTTC
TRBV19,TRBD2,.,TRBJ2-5,CASGRLAGWGETQYF,TGTGCCAGTGGGAGACTAGCGGGATGGGGAGAGACCCAGTACTTC
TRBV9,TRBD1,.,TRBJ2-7,CASSVETGGTYEQYF,TGTGCCAGCAGCGTAGAGACAGGGGGGACCTACGAGCAGTACTTC
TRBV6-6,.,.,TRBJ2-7,CASRSFREQQYF,TGTGCCAGCAGGAGTTTCAGGGAGCAGCAGTACTTC
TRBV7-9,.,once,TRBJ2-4,CASSFGGGGNIQYF,TGTGCCAGCAGCTTCGGAGGAGGGGGAAACATTCAGTACTTC
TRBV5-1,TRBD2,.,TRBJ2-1,CASSQERDKQFF,TGCGCCAGCAGCCAGGAGCGGGATAAGCAGTTCTTC